One and the same sample provided the 9 T cell receptor beta chains below, sequenced in a study of shared clonotypes between healthy human individuals. Produced via immunoSEQ multiplex PCR; TCRdb's table is partial and in-frame only. Here the sample spans about 550,000 clones, around 95% being singletons. Terminally differentiated effector memory CD45RA+ cells were excluded by CCR7 positive selection of CD45RO-negative cells. Sequencing was performed on naive CD8+ T cells sorted from blood. The receptors originated from a woman aged 30 to 39 in good health.

This chain joins TRBV5-6 and TRBJ2-1; the D gene could be TRBD1 or TRBD2 (6 bases each). The CDR3 is made up of 14 amino acids. The V end lost 5 bases, the J end lost 7 bases, and 16 bases lay between the germline ends. CDR1 is SGHDT, CDR2 YYEEEE, per germline. CDR3 DNA sequence: TGTGCCAGCAGGGTGACAGGAGGGAGAAATGAGCAGTTCTTC. Protein: CASRVTGGRNEQFF.

The chain uses TRBV27 and TRBJ2-7, with TRBD1 identical over 10 bases. The length of the CDR3 is 16 residues. CDR1 is MNHEY and CDR2 is SMNVEV in the germline V gene (reference sequence). V lost 0 bases, J lost 4 bases, and 6 bases stayed unmatched. The CDR3 DNA follows: TGTGCCAGCAGTTTATCAGCGGGGACAGGGGAATACGAGCAGTACTTC. This translates into CASSLSAGTGEYEQYF.

This chain connects TRBV10-1 to TRBJ2-2; D is unclear. The germline CDR1 and CDR2 sequences are WNHNN and SYGVQD (reference sequence). The germline V and J ends were trimmed by 10 bases and 3 bases, with 12 bases remaining between them. The CDR3 is 13 residues long. CDR3 bases: TGCGCCATCTTCACGGTGGACACCGGGGAGCTGTTTTTT. Its protein is CAIFTVDTGELFF.

The chain joins TRBV27 to TRBJ2-7; D is possibly TRBD2 (6 bases). The CDR3 extends over 15 amino acids. Germline V lookup: CDR1 MNHEY, CDR2 SMNVEV (reference sequence). Trimming took 5 bases from V and 3 from J, leaving 17 bases between them. As DNA, the CDR3 is TGTGCCAGCAGTAATACGGGTAGCGGACTCTACGAGCAGTACTTC. The encoded protein is CASSNTGSGLYEQYF.

J is TRBJ1-1 and V is TRBV20-1, with D perhaps TRBD1 (5 bases). Trimming stripped 3 bases from V and 8 bases from J, with 10 bases between. Germline lookup yields CDR1 DFQATT and CDR2 SNEGSKA (reference sequence). The CDR3 length is 11 residues. The CDR3 loop reads CSASRGREAFF. DNA of the CDR3: TGCAGTGCTAGTCGGGGCCGAGAAGCTTTCTTT.

This chain connects TRBV5-4 to TRBJ1-3; TRBD1 is a possible D gene (5 bases). The CDR3 has 15 residues. CDR1 is SGHNT, CDR2 YYREEE, per germline (reference sequence). V was pared by 3 bases and J by 2 bases, with 12 bases between. The DNA for the CDR3 is TGTGCCAGCAGCTGGTGGGGGAGTACTGGAAACACCATATATTTT. It specifies CASSWWGSTGNTIYF.

This rearrangement joins TRBV5-6 to TRBJ2-7, with 7 bases matching TRBD1. Germline CDR1 is SGHDT and CDR2 is YYEEEE. This CDR3 contains 14 residues. V dropped 3 bases and J dropped 4; count of bases not matched to a gene: 7. CDR3 sequence: CASSSTLTGYEQYF. The DNA of the CDR3 is TGTGCCAGCAGCTCGACCCTGACAGGGTACGAGCAGTACTTC.

The chain recombines TRBV6-1 with TRBJ1-2; 8 bases match TRBD1. The J segment lost 4 bases and the V segment lost 5 bases, leaving 9 bases of the junction unmatched. Germline CDR1 is MNHNS and CDR2 is SASEGT. The length of the CDR3 is 15 residues. CDR3 sequence (DNA): TGTGCCAGCAGTAACCCCTGGGACAGGATCTATGGCTACACCTTC. It yields the protein CASSNPWDRIYGYTF.

V is TRBV28 and J is TRBJ2-1, with D possibly TRBD2 on 6 matching bases. The CDR3 is 15 amino acids. The V end lost 3 bases, the J end lost 0 bases, and 9 bases lay between the germline ends. Per the germline V gene, CDR1 is MDHEN and CDR2 is SYDVKM. CDR3 sequence (DNA): TGTGCCAGCAGTTTGGACGGGAGCTCCTACAATGAGCAGTTCTTC. Protein: CASSLDGSSYNEQFF.